This TCR beta chain was sequenced for a study of cytomegalovirus exposure and HLA in healthy donors. The study, taken as a whole, reports: Later work found most CMV-associated TCR beta chains apparently HLA-restricted.

The primer mix had 60 Vbeta and 13 Jbeta primers. In the authors' workflow: It was a later analysis that counted around 85 million unique TCR beta chains, of which about 10 million were shared. Here immunoSEQ multiplex PCR was the method, and the copy in TCRdb shows in-frame clones only, minus some. V and J calls plus clone size are reproduced from that table; the DNA served to infer D and trimming. The table records 110,000 to 150,000 clones, 80% to 85% of them present only once. In its sample, this clone was seen once. Its matching antigen is unknown. The V gene's germline CDR1 is SNHLY and CDR2 FYNNEI. CDR3 length: 18 amino acids. Trimming at V came to 7 bases and at J to 0 bases, leaving 13 bases not matched to a gene.

The V and J genes are TRBV2 and TRBJ2-2; TRBD1 matches 8 bases. This receptor was obtained from a boy aged 2 to 10 in good health and CMV-seronegative. The sequenced sample consisted of PBMCs. The CDR3: CASKGQEGIYANTGELFF. Here the CDR3 DNA reads TGTGCCAGCAAGGGACAGGAAGGGATTTATGCGAACACCGGGGAGCTGTTTTTT.